The 9 T cell receptor beta chains given below trace back to one sample, sequenced in a study of blood T cell repertoires in COVID-19. The method was immunoSEQ multiplex PCR; TCRdb's version includes in-frame clones alone and lacks a portion of them. This sample yields about 49,000 clones, of which approximately 90% are seen a single time; around 4.6% belongs to the top ten. Specimen: peripheral blood. The receptor source for this set is a man aged 35 to 55 with active COVID-19.

The rearrangement joins TRBV30 to TRBJ2-6, with D uncertain. V was cut by 4 bases and J by 2 bases, with 9 bases left in between. The CDR3 is made up of 14 amino acids. In germline, CDR1 is GTSNPN, CDR2 SVGIG (reference sequence). The CDR3 is CAWTRSAGANVLTF. The CDR3 region has the DNA TGTGCCTGGACTAGGAGCGCTGGGGCCAACGTCCTGACTTTC. The complete variable domain, with remaining parts taken from reference TRBV30 and TRBJ2-6, reads SQTIHQWPATLVQPVGSPLSLECTVEGTSNPNLYWYRQAAGRGLQLLFYSVGIGQISSEVPQNLSASRPQDRQFILSSKKLLLSDSGFYLCAWTRSAGANVLTFGAGSRLTVL.

The gene calls are TRBV9 and TRBJ2-2, with D unclear. The CDR3 extends over 12 amino acids. The germline gives CDR1 SGDLS, CDR2 YYNGEE. Trimming removed 3 bases from V and 6 bases from J, with 6 bases in between. The CDR3 nucleotides are TGTGCCAGCAGCGCGTCGGCCGGGGAGCTGTTTTTT. This sequence encodes CASSASAGELFF.

This chain links TRBV25-1 with TRBJ2-3; D is possibly TRBD2 (6 bases). The CDR3 loop spans 14 amino acids. Trimming removed 6 bases at V and 2 bases at J, with 12 bases between. In germline, CDR1 is MGHDK, CDR2 SYGVNS. The CDR3 sequence is CASSPLALTDTQYF. The CDR3 region has the DNA TGTGCCAGCAGCCCACTAGCTCTCACAGATACGCAGTATTTT.

The chain carries TRBV28 and TRBJ1-5; possibly TRBD1 for D (6 bases). V lost 2 bases, J lost 3 bases, and 11 bases lay in between. The V gene's germline CDR1 is MDHEN and CDR2 SYDVKM. The CDR3 contains 15 residues. This CDR3 reads CASSLHRAANQPQHF. As DNA, the CDR3 is TGTGCCAGCAGTTTACACAGGGCCGCCAATCAGCCCCAGCATTTT.

This sequence joins TRBV14 and TRBJ2-7; D perhaps matches TRBD1 (5 bases). Trimming shortened V by 5 bases and J by 1 base, and 12 bases separated the two germline ends. The CDR3 has 14 amino acids. Germline V gives CDR1 SGHDN, CDR2 FVKESK. CDR3 sequence: CASSSRQRSYEQYF. Here the CDR3 DNA reads TGTGCCAGCAGCTCTCGACAGCGTTCCTACGAGCAGTACTTC.

The chain recombines TRBV10-1 with TRBJ2-2, with D possibly TRBD2 on 6 matching bases. Germline V gives CDR1 WNHNN, CDR2 SYGVQD (reference sequence). The CDR3 extends over 13 amino acids. V was cut by 3 bases and J by 8 bases, with 10 bases left in between. The CDR3, as DNA: TGCGCCAGCAGTGATCGGGGGATAGGGGAGCTGTTTTTT. Translated, it gives CASSDRGIGELFF.

The chain couples TRBV28 to TRBJ2-1; a weak D match, TRBD2 (5 bases). This CDR3 spans 17 amino acids. CDR1 is MDHEN, CDR2 SYDVKM, per germline. Trimming removed 4 bases from V and 0 bases from J, with 16 bases in between. Here the CDR3 reads CASSWGEGSSSYNEQFF. DNA of the CDR3: TGTGCCAGCAGTTGGGGAGAGGGTTCAAGCTCCTACAATGAGCAGTTCTTC.

The rearrangement links TRBV30 to TRBJ2-6; D may be TRBD2 (5 bases). This CDR3 is 16 amino acids long. Trimming left V 5 bases short and J 0 bases short, with 14 bases between. The V gene's germline CDR1 is GTSNPN and CDR2 SVGIG (reference sequence). The CDR3: CAWDFGVLSGANVLTF. The CDR3 bases are TGTGCCTGGGATTTCGGGGTTCTCTCTGGGGCCAACGTCCTGACTTTC.

The chain recombines TRBV4-1 with TRBJ1-1; D perhaps matches TRBD1 (6 bases). Trimming shortened V by 6 bases and J by 2 bases, and 13 bases separated the two germline ends. Looked up from germline, CDR1 is MGHRA and CDR2 is YSYEKL. The CDR3 consists of 14 residues. The CDR3 DNA reads TGCGCCAGCAGGACCGGGACACTAAACACTGAAGCTTTCTTT. Translating it yields CASRTGTLNTEAFF.